What follows describes a single T cell receptor (beta chain). Antigen unknown. It was with a sample-barcoded 5' primer and a J-beta primer mix that a second PCR of roughly 7 to 11 cycles was run. With 12 random nucleotides, a template-switch adaptor tagged each individual cDNA molecule. TCRdb analysed the 5' RACE reads with MiXCR anew, one entry per CDR3 protein. The data hold roughly 1.9 million distinct CDR3 sequences, with approximately 39% observed a single time. These data originate in a study of blood T cells in healthy people across ages. All donors came from Russia, were Caucasian and healthy, and spanned ages roughly 6 to 100. Whole-study findings and limits: As naive T cell percentage varied, TCR beta diversity correlated strongly with it. It was the long-lived donors that had more naive CD4+ cells and higher diversity than aged donors.

The V end was cut by 5 bases, the J end by 6 bases, with 14 bases between. This CDR3 contains 13 residues. The receptor was derived from a human donor in good health. The sample consisted of blood. The chain combines TRBV12-3 or TRBV12-4 with TRBJ2-7; D is undetermined. The DNA for the CDR3 is TGTGCCAGCAGTCCCGGGCCCCATCCCGAGCAGTACTTC. Translation: CASSPGPHPEQYF.